This T cell receptor (beta chain) emerged from a study of T cell responses to AZD1222 COVID-19 vaccine (dated by TCRdb to about 2021). As for the study more broadly: AZD1222 recipients given second doses at about 4 weeks or at about 12 weeks were pooled, since spike-specific TCR depth and breadth were not found to differ between the two schedules. A total of 240 or so trial participants underwent TCR sequencing, of whom around 210 had received two doses of AZD1222 and about 25 had received two doses of the MenACWY control vaccine. Trial participants were enrolled by age into subgroups of 18-55, 56-69 and 70-plus years, and approximately 150, 30 and 60 TCR-sequenced participants, respectively, were included in these subgroups.

The time point label on this specimen signifies: baseline before first vaccination. Samples from vaccinated people were obtained from the UK trials COV001 and COV002, which included a single-blind randomized controlled phase 2/3 trial of AZD1222 (ChAdOx1 nCoV-19) in healthy adults. For TCRbeta chain sequencing, PBMC samples were collected from trial participants at day 0 and at day 28 after the second dose. Paper-wide results and their limitations: In the small 56-69-year group, the increase in depth fell short of significance, most likely because of low power. Most participants were white British and females outnumbered males, and the authors suggested that clonal diversity may have been underestimated. After two AZD1222 doses, both the breadth and the depth of spike-specific TCRs were significantly higher than at day 0 and than in MenACWY recipients. The whole spike protein was spanned by vaccine-associated CD4 TCRs, and dominant responses were seen in regions 160-218 and 743-854. Reportedly, almost half of the unique spike-specific TCRs recognized epitopes lying outside the regions that are mutated in the B.1.351 and B.1.1.7 variants. Only 5 to 7 AZD1222 recipients were SARS-CoV-2 seropositive at baseline, limiting conclusions about previously exposed vaccinees. No day 14 peak-response samples were available, so repertoires were characterized only after the peak T cell response.

Of note for this clone: There is no known antigen for this receptor. No per-base quality is available; no much larger clone lies one base away.

Including the terminal cysteine and phenylalanine, the CDR3 comprises 17 residues. Just CDR3 DNA is preserved here, 51 bases in frame from base 1. CDR1 and CDR2 are read off the germline V gene as MGHRA and YSYEKL. V is clipped by 0 bases and J by 2 bases, and the sequence between their germline boundaries is 17 bases long. The CDR3 regions of human TCRbeta chains were analyzed by immunosequencing. As for how the authors treated the data: TCRs in the repertoires were compared against a reference library of SARS-CoV-2-specific TCRs that had been generated with the MIRA antigen-specificity platform. Breadth was defined as the fraction of unique TCRs that were SARS-CoV-2-associated, and depth was defined as the fraction of total T cells that were SARS-CoV-2-associated. Using the MIRA data, every spike-specific TCR was mapped to the spike region that the TCR reacted to and assigned to either a CD4 or a CD8 class. Log10-transformed breadth and depth values were compared by one-way ANOVA with Sidak's multiple comparisons tests. Entries here come from immuneACCESS through TCRdb and include only in-frame sequences with V and J called. Some clones fail to appear in such tables; in the studies checked, an unresolved V gene covers under half of the shortfall, and the cause of the remainder is unknown. The V and J calls and clone size were taken over from that table, and D and trimming were inferred from the DNA. In this sample the table shows 120,000 or so clones, roughly nine tenths of which occur a single time. The top ten clones comprise around a quarter of the sample.

The sequencing here drew on peripheral blood, taken on day 0 of AZD1222 vaccination. The sequence is built from TRBV4-1 and TRBJ2-7; TRBD1 is a weak D gene call, 6 bases matching. The source is an adult in good health. The DNA sequence is TGCGCCAGCAGCCAAGATAAGAGGATCAGGGGCGCCTACGAGCAGTACTTC. This translates into CASSQDKRIRGAYEQYF.